A selection of T cell receptor beta chains follows, all from one sample in a study of blood T cell repertoires in COVID-19. Sequenced by immunoSEQ multiplex PCR; TCRdb stores in-frame clones only, minus some. The sample includes 150,000 to 250,000 clones, roughly 87% of them seen just once. Sequencing was carried out using PBMCs or T cells enriched from blood (not recorded which). The receptor source for this set is a woman in her twenties or thirties who had recovered from COVID-19. Each CDR3 is given with its conserved first and last residue. A D gene is named only where the DNA matches it firmly. The size entry is marked missing in some rows and otherwise reads once, few, many or a size class.

D gene: .
clone size: .
V gene: TRBV19
J gene: TRBJ1-2
CDR3 protein: CASSIGLDRFYGYTF
CDR3 DNA: TGTGCCAGTAGTATAGGGTTGGACAGATTCTATGGCTACACCTTC

D gene: .
clone size: .
V gene: TRBV28
J gene: TRBJ1-1
CDR3 protein: CASKPYRDTEAFF
CDR3 DNA: TGTGCCAGCAAGCCTTACAGGGACACTGAAGCTTTCTTT

D gene: .
clone size: .
V gene: TRBV5-6
J gene: TRBJ2-7
CDR3 protein: CASSGGASYEQYF
CDR3 DNA: TGTGCCAGCAGCGGGGGCGCTTCCTACGAGCAGTACTTC

D gene: TRBD1
clone size: .
V gene: TRBV6-5
J gene: TRBJ1-4
CDR3 protein: CASRPQGASNEKLFF
CDR3 DNA: TGTGCCAGCAGGCCCCAGGGGGCATCTAATGAAAAACTGTTTTTT

D gene: .
clone size: few
V gene: TRBV18
J gene: TRBJ1-1
CDR3 protein: CASSPAQGETEAFF
CDR3 DNA: TGTGCCAGCTCACCGGCACAGGGCGAAACTGAAGCTTTCTTT

D gene: TRBD1
clone size: .
V gene: TRBV13
J gene: TRBJ2-5
CDR3 protein: CASSSRGRETQYF
CDR3 DNA: TGTGCCAGCAGCTCCAGGGGGCGAGAGACCCAGTACTTC

D gene: .
clone size: .
V gene: TRBV5-1
J gene: TRBJ1-2
CDR3 protein: CASSLETDGYTF
CDR3 DNA: TGCGCCAGCAGCTTGGAAACGGATGGCTACACCTTC

D gene: .
clone size: .
V gene: TRBV11-3
J gene: TRBJ1-1
CDR3 protein: CASSLWVRANTEAFF
CDR3 DNA: TGTGCCAGCAGCTTATGGGTCAGGGCGAACACTGAAGCTTTCTTT

D gene: .
clone size: .
V gene: TRBV7-9
J gene: TRBJ1-4
CDR3 protein: CASSRAMGAWANEKLFF
CDR3 DNA: TGTGCCAGCAGCCGGGCGATGGGGGCATGGGCTAATGAAAAACTGTTTTTT

D gene: .
clone size: .
V gene: TRBV29-1
J gene: TRBJ2-3
CDR3 protein: CSVDDSMYTDTQYF
CDR3 DNA: TGCAGCGTTGATGACAGTATGTACACAGATACGCAGTATTTT

D gene: TRBD1
clone size: .
V gene: TRBV5-1
J gene: TRBJ1-1
CDR3 protein: CASSVGQSTEAFF
CDR3 DNA: TGCGCCAGCAGCGTGGGACAGTCCACTGAAGCTTTCTTT

D gene: .
clone size: .
V gene: TRBV7-8
J gene: TRBJ1-6
CDR3 protein: CASRDIGALHF
CDR3 DNA: TGTGCCAGCAGGGATATAGGGGCCCTCCACTTT

D gene: .
clone size: .
V gene: TRBV7-8
J gene: TRBJ2-2
CDR3 protein: CASSLNLPAGLFF
CDR3 DNA: TGTGCCAGCAGCTTAAATTTGCCCGCCGGGCTGTTTTTT

D gene: .
clone size: .
V gene: TRBV5-1
J gene: TRBJ1-1
CDR3 protein: CASSVPNMNTEAFF
CDR3 DNA: TGCGCCAGCAGCGTTCCTAATATGAACACTGAAGCTTTCTTT